This is a list of T cell receptor beta chains from one sample in a study of neurological immune-mediated disorders. TCRdb ran MiXCR on the 5' RACE reads and lists one entry per CDR3 protein. The repertoire holds approximately 100,000 distinct CDR3 sequences, 3.5% seen once, with 5.5% to 6.5% in the top ten. The material sequenced was PBMCs. The receptors were sampled from a woman in her late teens or twenties with multiple sclerosis. CDR3s include the opening cysteine and the closing phenylalanine or tryptophan. D genes are given only for firm matches. Clone sizes are given selectively: once, few, many, or a class where the clone is expanded.

d_call: -; v_call: TRBV6-1; clone_size: many; j_call: TRBJ2-1; cdr3_aa: CASTTGIVDEQFF; cdr3_nt: TGTGCCAGCACCACAGGGATTGTAGATGAGCAGTTCTTC
d_call: -; v_call: TRBV24-1; clone_size: many; j_call: TRBJ2-1; cdr3_aa: CATSDFVDGGIYNEQFF; cdr3_nt: TGTGCCACCAGTGATTTTGTTGACGGAGGGATCTACAATGAGCAGTTCTTC
d_call: -; v_call: TRBV27; clone_size: many; j_call: TRBJ2-7; cdr3_aa: CASGLKDGMSYEQYF; cdr3_nt: TGTGCCAGCGGCCTGAAGGACGGTATGTCCTACGAGCAGTACTTC
d_call: -; v_call: TRBV7-2; clone_size: many; j_call: TRBJ2-7; cdr3_aa: CASSLAGSSEQYF; cdr3_nt: TGTGCCAGCAGCTTAGCGGGGAGTAGCGAGCAGTACTTC
d_call: -; v_call: TRBV7-2; clone_size: many; j_call: TRBJ1-2; cdr3_aa: CASSLGSPGLNYGYTF; cdr3_nt: TGTGCCAGCAGCTTAGGTTCCCCAGGCCTTAACTATGGCTACACCTTC
d_call: -; v_call: TRBV10-3; clone_size: few; j_call: TRBJ1-1; cdr3_aa: CATAGGGGTEAFF; cdr3_nt: TGTGCCACCGCCGGGGGGGGTGGCACTGAAGCTTTCTTT
d_call: TRBD1; v_call: TRBV5-1; clone_size: many; j_call: TRBJ2-7; cdr3_aa: CASSFADRYEQYF; cdr3_nt: TGCGCCAGCAGCTTTGCGGACAGGTACGAGCAGTACTTC
d_call: TRBD2; v_call: TRBV18; clone_size: many; j_call: TRBJ2-7; cdr3_aa: CASSDSGGAFEQYF; cdr3_nt: TGTGCCAGCTCCGATAGCGGGGGGGCCTTCGAGCAGTACTTC
d_call: TRBD1; v_call: TRBV20-1; clone_size: many; j_call: TRBJ1-4; cdr3_aa: CSAPLRGEYEKLFF; cdr3_nt: TGCAGTGCCCCCCTCAGGGGGGAGTATGAAAAACTGTTTTTT
d_call: -; v_call: TRBV29-1; clone_size: many; j_call: TRBJ2-3; cdr3_aa: CSVGRESNTQYF; cdr3_nt: TGCAGCGTTGGGCGGGAATCAAATACGCAGTATTTT
d_call: TRBD2; v_call: TRBV20-1; clone_size: many; j_call: TRBJ2-1; cdr3_aa: CSASDGTSEYNEQFF; cdr3_nt: TGCAGTGCTAGTGACGGGACTAGCGAATACAATGAGCAGTTCTTC
d_call: -; v_call: TRBV7-2; clone_size: many; j_call: TRBJ1-1; cdr3_aa: CASSLSSRGPSTEAFF; cdr3_nt: TGTGCCAGCAGCTTAAGTTCAAGGGGACCGAGCACTGAAGCTTTCTTT
d_call: TRBD2; v_call: TRBV5-4; clone_size: -; j_call: TRBJ2-3; cdr3_aa: CASSFGGMDTQYF; cdr3_nt: TGTGCCAGCAGCTTCGGGGGGATGGATACGCAGTATTTT
d_call: -; v_call: TRBV3-1; clone_size: many; j_call: TRBJ2-5; cdr3_aa: CASSQSPGFGGQETQYF; cdr3_nt: TGTGCCAGCAGCCAGTCGCCGGGATTTGGGGGCCAAGAGACCCAGTACTTC
d_call: -; v_call: TRBV5-1; clone_size: -; j_call: TRBJ2-1; cdr3_aa: CASSLLPPNEQFF; cdr3_nt: TGCGCCAGCAGCTTGTTACCGCCTAATGAGCAGTTCTTC
d_call: TRBD1; v_call: TRBV10-3; clone_size: many; j_call: TRBJ1-4; cdr3_aa: CAASGGEKLFF; cdr3_nt: TGTGCCGCATCAGGGGGTGAAAAACTGTTTTTT
d_call: -; v_call: TRBV6-5; clone_size: few; j_call: TRBJ1-6; cdr3_aa: CASSYGRTNSPLNF; cdr3_nt: TGTGCCAGCAGTTACGGGCGGACTAATTCACCCCTCAACTTT
d_call: -; v_call: TRBV3-1; clone_size: many; j_call: TRBJ1-5; cdr3_aa: CASSQDYGPTQPQHF; cdr3_nt: TGTGCCAGCAGCCAAGATTACGGTCCAACACAGCCCCAGCATTTT
d_call: TRBD1; v_call: TRBV5-1; clone_size: many; j_call: TRBJ1-2; cdr3_aa: CASTPQGAPANYGYTF; cdr3_nt: TGCGCCAGCACCCCCCAGGGGGCTCCAGCTAACTATGGCTACACCTTC
d_call: -; v_call: TRBV6-1; clone_size: -; j_call: TRBJ2-7; cdr3_aa: CASSEVGVAYEQYF; cdr3_nt: TGTGCCAGCAGTGAAGTGGGGGTGGCCTACGAGCAGTACTTC
d_call: -; v_call: TRBV20-1; clone_size: many; j_call: TRBJ1-1; cdr3_aa: CSAWGGLGTEAFF; cdr3_nt: TGCAGTGCCTGGGGAGGGCTCGGGACTGAAGCTTTCTTT
d_call: TRBD1; v_call: TRBV5-1; clone_size: many; j_call: TRBJ1-2; cdr3_aa: CASSQGQGNYGYTF; cdr3_nt: TGCGCCAGCAGCCAGGGACAGGGAAACTATGGCTACACCTTC
d_call: -; v_call: TRBV5-6; clone_size: many; j_call: TRBJ2-1; cdr3_aa: CASSPEAARSYNEQFF; cdr3_nt: TGTGCCAGCAGCCCCGAAGCGGCCCGCTCCTACAATGAGCAGTTCTTC
d_call: TRBD1; v_call: TRBV7-2; clone_size: -; j_call: TRBJ2-1; cdr3_aa: CASSLAAGGVYNEQFF; cdr3_nt: TGTGCCAGCAGCTTAGCGGCAGGGGGAGTTTACAATGAGCAGTTCTTC
d_call: -; v_call: TRBV20-1; clone_size: many; j_call: TRBJ2-1; cdr3_aa: CSARGNPGHPIF; cdr3_nt: TGCAGTGCTAGAGGCAATCCGGGACACCCCATCTTC
d_call: -; v_call: TRBV11-2; clone_size: many; j_call: TRBJ2-2; cdr3_aa: CASSFGRLTGELFF; cdr3_nt: TGTGCCAGCAGCTTTGGCAGACTGACCGGGGAGCTGTTTTTT
d_call: TRBD2; v_call: TRBV6-5; clone_size: many; j_call: TRBJ2-7; cdr3_aa: CASSLLGLAGYEQYF; cdr3_nt: TGTGCCAGCAGCCTATTGGGACTAGCAGGGTACGAGCAGTACTTC
d_call: -; v_call: TRBV20-1; clone_size: many; j_call: TRBJ2-7; cdr3_aa: CSARVRRNSYEQYF; cdr3_nt: TGCAGTGCTAGAGTTCGAAGGAACTCCTACGAGCAGTACTTC
d_call: -; v_call: TRBV6-2/TRBV6-3; clone_size: many; j_call: TRBJ2-3; cdr3_aa: CASSYSSGDTTDTQYF; cdr3_nt: TGTGCCAGCAGTTACTCGTCGGGGGACACCACAGATACGCAGTATTTT
d_call: -; v_call: TRBV18; clone_size: many; j_call: TRBJ2-7; cdr3_aa: CASSPGRESYEQYF; cdr3_nt: TGTGCCAGCTCACCGGGACGGGAATCCTACGAGCAGTACTTC
d_call: TRBD2; v_call: TRBV7-9; clone_size: many; j_call: TRBJ2-1; cdr3_aa: CASSSTIAGGLPYNEQFF; cdr3_nt: TGTGCCAGCAGCTCGACCATAGCGGGAGGACTACCTTACAATGAGCAGTTCTTC
d_call: TRBD1; v_call: TRBV10-3; clone_size: many; j_call: TRBJ2-3; cdr3_aa: CAISESGQLKDTQYF; cdr3_nt: TGTGCCATCAGTGAGTCGGGACAGCTAAAAGATACGCAGTATTTT
d_call: -; v_call: TRBV5-1; clone_size: many; j_call: TRBJ2-3; cdr3_aa: CASRFERGSDTQYF; cdr3_nt: TGCGCCAGCAGATTCGAACGCGGTTCAGATACGCAGTATTTT
d_call: TRBD1; v_call: TRBV5-1; clone_size: many; j_call: TRBJ1-5; cdr3_aa: CASSPGTGDIDPQHF; cdr3_nt: TGCGCCAGCAGCCCAGGGACAGGGGACATAGACCCCCAGCATTTT
d_call: -; v_call: TRBV6-2/TRBV6-3; clone_size: many; j_call: TRBJ2-1; cdr3_aa: CASSPFLHNEQFF; cdr3_nt: TGTGCCAGCAGTCCCTTTCTACACAATGAGCAGTTCTTC
d_call: -; v_call: TRBV6-2/TRBV6-3; clone_size: many; j_call: TRBJ1-5; cdr3_aa: CASSSQGNQPQHF; cdr3_nt: TGTGCCAGCAGTTCACAGGGCAATCAGCCCCAGCATTTT
d_call: -; v_call: TRBV20-1; clone_size: once; j_call: TRBJ2-5; cdr3_aa: CSASPTQETQYF; cdr3_nt: TGCAGTGCTAGCCCGACCCAAGAGACCCAGTACTTC
d_call: -; v_call: TRBV5-1; clone_size: many; j_call: TRBJ1-1; cdr3_aa: CASRRESQTAFF; cdr3_nt: TGCGCCAGCAGACGGGAATCTCAAACGGCTTTCTTT
d_call: TRBD1; v_call: TRBV20-1; clone_size: many; j_call: TRBJ2-3; cdr3_aa: CSARTGNTDTQYF; cdr3_nt: TGCAGTGCAAGGACAGGGAACACAGATACGCAGTATTTT
d_call: -; v_call: TRBV7-2; clone_size: many; j_call: TRBJ2-1; cdr3_aa: CASSLQDSEQFF; cdr3_nt: TGTGCCAGCAGCCTACAGGATAGTGAGCAGTTCTTC
d_call: -; v_call: TRBV6-1; clone_size: many; j_call: TRBJ1-5; cdr3_aa: CASSEKDSSQPQHF; cdr3_nt: TGTGCCAGCAGTGAGAAGGACAGTTCTCAGCCCCAGCATTTT
d_call: -; v_call: TRBV5-1; clone_size: many; j_call: TRBJ2-1; cdr3_aa: CASSLRTAIGYNEQFF; cdr3_nt: TGCGCCAGCAGCCTACGGACGGCGATAGGGTACAATGAGCAGTTCTTC
d_call: -; v_call: TRBV2; clone_size: many; j_call: TRBJ2-5; cdr3_aa: CASNYNFQETQYF; cdr3_nt: TGTGCCAGCAATTACAACTTCCAAGAGACCCAGTACTTC
d_call: -; v_call: TRBV28; clone_size: many; j_call: TRBJ1-1; cdr3_aa: CASSWVQLNTEAFF; cdr3_nt: TGTGCCAGCAGTTGGGTTCAACTGAACACTGAAGCTTTCTTT
d_call: TRBD1; v_call: TRBV20-1; clone_size: many; j_call: TRBJ1-2; cdr3_aa: CSARDFETGEPHCYTF; cdr3_nt: TGCAGTGCTAGAGATTTTGAAACAGGGGAACCCCATTGCTACACCTTC
d_call: -; v_call: TRBV5-6; clone_size: many; j_call: TRBJ2-5; cdr3_aa: CASSYPDGQETQYF; cdr3_nt: TGTGCCAGCAGCTACCCGGACGGCCAAGAGACCCAGTACTTC
d_call: TRBD1; v_call: TRBV20-1; clone_size: many; j_call: TRBJ1-2; cdr3_aa: CSASKVQGASHGYTF; cdr3_nt: TGCAGTGCAAGTAAGGTACAGGGGGCGTCTCACGGCTACACCTTC
d_call: TRBD1; v_call: TRBV7-2; clone_size: many; j_call: TRBJ2-7; cdr3_aa: CATKPGQGAHEQYF; cdr3_nt: TGTGCCACCAAACCGGGACAGGGGGCTCACGAGCAGTACTTC
d_call: -; v_call: TRBV4-3; clone_size: -; j_call: TRBJ2-1; cdr3_aa: CASSQGFRGDEQFF; cdr3_nt: TGCGCCAGCAGCCAAGGCTTTAGGGGGGATGAGCAGTTCTTC
d_call: -; v_call: TRBV7-2; clone_size: many; j_call: TRBJ1-1; cdr3_aa: CASSLAWGGINTEAFF; cdr3_nt: TGTGCCAGCAGCTTAGCGTGGGGGGGTATCAACACTGAAGCTTTCTTT
d_call: -; v_call: TRBV5-1; clone_size: many; j_call: TRBJ1-5; cdr3_aa: CASSLAGGGNQPQHF; cdr3_nt: TGCGCCAGCAGCTTGGCCGGGGGAGGCAATCAGCCCCAGCATTTT